The rows below give T cell receptor beta chains drawn from one sample of a study of cytomegalovirus exposure and HLA in healthy donors. Repertoires were generated with immunoSEQ multiplex PCR, while TCRdb's copy carries only in-frame clones and drops some. This table has 85,000 to 100,000 clones, around 64% appearing once. Sequenced input: PBMCs. The source of these receptors is a human donor in good health. The CDR3 runs from the conserved cysteine through the conserved F or W. D genes are given only for firm matches. Clone size, where shown, is once, few, many, or a class for clones that have expanded.

j_call: TRBJ2-7
d_call: .
cdr3_length: 16
v_call: TRBV11-3
clone_size: .
cdr3_nt: TGTGCCAGCAGCTCGACAGGTCCCCTCCCTTTTTACGAGCAGTACTTC
cdr3_aa: CASSSTGPLPFYEQYF

j_call: TRBJ2-2
d_call: TRBD1
cdr3_length: 15
v_call: TRBV6-5
clone_size: .
cdr3_nt: TGTGCCAGCAGCCGACAGGGGATGATAACCGGGGAGCTGTTTTTT
cdr3_aa: CASSRQGMITGELFF

j_call: TRBJ2-3
d_call: .
cdr3_length: 15
v_call: TRBV7-9
clone_size: .
cdr3_nt: TGTGCCAGCAGTTCGGAGGGGTTTTTCACAGATACGCAGTATTTT
cdr3_aa: CASSSEGFFTDTQYF

j_call: TRBJ2-1
d_call: TRBD2
cdr3_length: 15
v_call: TRBV18
clone_size: .
cdr3_nt: TGTGCCAGCTCACCACCCAGCGGGGGAGGTGATGAGCAGTTCTTC
cdr3_aa: CASSPPSGGGDEQFF

j_call: TRBJ2-3
d_call: .
cdr3_length: 15
v_call: TRBV7-9
clone_size: .
cdr3_nt: TGTGCCAGCAGCGCGGGACCAGCGACCACAGATACGCAGTATTTT
cdr3_aa: CASSAGPATTDTQYF

j_call: TRBJ1-4
d_call: TRBD1
cdr3_length: 15
v_call: TRBV27
clone_size: few
cdr3_nt: TGTGCCAGCAGTTTACGGGGGACAGAAAATGAAAAACTGTTTTTT
cdr3_aa: CASSLRGTENEKLFF

j_call: TRBJ2-3
d_call: TRBD2
cdr3_length: 15
v_call: TRBV5-4
clone_size: .
cdr3_nt: TGTGCCAGCAGCTTTCTAGCGGAAGGCACAGATACGCAGTATTTT
cdr3_aa: CASSFLAEGTDTQYF

j_call: TRBJ2-5
d_call: .
cdr3_length: 14
v_call: TRBV4-1
clone_size: .
cdr3_nt: TGCGCCAGCAGCCAAGATCTGGGGGGAGAGACCCAGTACTTC
cdr3_aa: CASSQDLGGETQYF

j_call: TRBJ2-1
d_call: .
cdr3_length: 16
v_call: TRBV14
clone_size: .
cdr3_nt: TGTGCCAGCAGCCAATTGGGGGCTGGGTCCTACAATGAGCAGTTCTTC
cdr3_aa: CASSQLGAGSYNEQFF

j_call: TRBJ2-2
d_call: .
cdr3_length: 15
v_call: TRBV7-2
clone_size: few
cdr3_nt: TGTGCCAGCAGCTTTTTACTGACGGCTAGGGGGGAGCTGTTTTTT
cdr3_aa: CASSFLLTARGELFF

j_call: TRBJ2-5
d_call: .
cdr3_length: 15
v_call: TRBV4-1
clone_size: .
cdr3_nt: TGCGCCAGCAGCCAAGACCGAACGGGGAGGGAGACCCAGTACTTC
cdr3_aa: CASSQDRTGRETQYF

j_call: TRBJ2-7
d_call: TRBD1
cdr3_length: 15
v_call: TRBV14
clone_size: .
cdr3_nt: TGTGCCAGCAGCCAACTTCGACAGGGGGCCAGAGAGCAGTACTTC
cdr3_aa: CASSQLRQGAREQYF

j_call: TRBJ2-3
d_call: .
cdr3_length: 16
v_call: TRBV7-2
clone_size: few
cdr3_nt: TGTGCCAGCACCACCTTCTCCGCAGCTAGCACAGATGCGCAGTATTTT
cdr3_aa: CASTTFSAASTDAQYF

j_call: TRBJ2-7
d_call: TRBD2
cdr3_length: 14
v_call: TRBV5-1
clone_size: .
cdr3_nt: TGCGCCAGCAGCTCGTCTAGCGGGGGGCGCGAGCAGTACTTC
cdr3_aa: CASSSSSGGREQYF

j_call: TRBJ1-2
d_call: .
cdr3_length: 13
v_call: TRBV12-5
clone_size: .
cdr3_nt: TGTGCTAGTGGTATTGAGATGGTTGGTGGCTACACCTTC
cdr3_aa: CASGIEMVGGYTF

j_call: TRBJ1-2
d_call: TRBD1
cdr3_length: 15
v_call: TRBV6-5
clone_size: .
cdr3_nt: TGTGCCAGCCTGGACAGGGGGCGTTTCAACTATGGCTACACCTTC
cdr3_aa: CASLDRGRFNYGYTF